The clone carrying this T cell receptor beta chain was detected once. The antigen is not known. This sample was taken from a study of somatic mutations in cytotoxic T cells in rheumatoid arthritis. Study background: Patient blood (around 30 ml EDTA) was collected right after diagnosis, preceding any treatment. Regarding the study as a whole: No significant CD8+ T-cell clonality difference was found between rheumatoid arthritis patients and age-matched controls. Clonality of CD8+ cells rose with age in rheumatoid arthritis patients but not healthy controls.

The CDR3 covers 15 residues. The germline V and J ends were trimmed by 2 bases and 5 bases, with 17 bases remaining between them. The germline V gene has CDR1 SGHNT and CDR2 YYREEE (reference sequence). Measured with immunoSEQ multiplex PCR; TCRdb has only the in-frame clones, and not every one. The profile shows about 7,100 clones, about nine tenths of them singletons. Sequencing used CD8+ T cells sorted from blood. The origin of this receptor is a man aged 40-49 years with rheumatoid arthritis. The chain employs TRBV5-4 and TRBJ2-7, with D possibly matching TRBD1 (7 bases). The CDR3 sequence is CASSFDWAGGNEQYF. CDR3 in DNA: TGTGCCAGCAGCTTCGACTGGGCAGGGGGGAACGAGCAGTACTTC.